This T cell receptor (beta chain) was documented in a study of PD-1 blockade in classical Hodgkin lymphoma (dated by TCRdb to about 2020). In the study overall: Nivolumab dosing was 3 mg/kg intravenously every 2 weeks, continuing until either disease progression or unacceptable toxicity. To define a peripheral blood immune signature of response to PD-1 blockade in classical Hodgkin lymphoma, the study combined TCR beta sequencing with CyTOF. Broad study findings and their caveats: Trial patients with a complete response had baseline diversity similar to that of newly diagnosed patients, while partial responders and progressors had significantly lower diversity. Baseline TCR diversity was reported to be lower in newly diagnosed patients than in healthy donors, and even lower in relapsed/refractory patients. Lower diversity was observed in patients in whom nivolumab was started less than 1 year after ASCT, and these patients were excluded from later analyses so that confounding by immune reconstitution would be avoided. Only a single clinical trial cohort was studied, and what caused the repertoire differences, possibly disease activity or prior therapy, remained undefined. By C4D1, a significant rise was seen in CD4+ TCR diversity but not in CD8+ TCR diversity (p=0.0027 vs p=0.16), and the rise was most apparent among complete responders (p=0.02).

Points on this clone: Its antigen is still unknown. No base quality information exists; no much larger clone differs at one position.

Genomic DNA was extracted with the Qiagen DNeasy kit from unsorted PBMCs and from negatively selected CD4+ and CD8+ fractions. Amplification of TCR beta CDR3 regions was done by immunoSEQ multiplex PCR with primers that anneal to V and J segments. A synthetic immune receptor repertoire was used to minimize amplification bias, and any remaining bias was removed computationally after sequencing. The authors processed their data as follows. Repertoire diversity was quantified as the Shannon entropy index using custom Python scripts. Unsorted, CD4+ and CD8+ repertoires were analyzed separately, except in combined analyses where CD4+ and CD8+ sequences were merged in silico. Clonal expansion was defined as a frequency increase of at least 2-fold after treatment compared with C1D1, and clones undetected at baseline were assigned a pseudocount of 0.5. Singleton clones were defined as clones with 0 or 1 copy at C1D1, and non-singleton clones were defined as clones with 2 or more copies. Clones expanded in unsorted samples were labelled as CD4+, CD8+ or unknown by matching protein sequences in sorted samples from the same patient. Diversity changes from C1D1 to C4D1 were tested in paired samples using Wilcoxon tests. Imported from immuneACCESS, the table was reduced by TCRdb to in-frame sequences with V and J called. These copies leave out some clones; in studies compared against another copy, an unresolved V gene accounts for under half, and the cause of the remainder is not known. The V and J calls and clone size are taken from that table; D and trimming were inferred from the DNA. The sample table holds approximately 100,000 clones, of which about 89% were seen once. The top ten hold around 7% of the sample.

The sample's time point label, in plain terms: cycle 2 day 1 (C2D1) of nivolumab. Relapse after autologous stem cell transplantation had occurred in all trial patients, and cohorts A, B and C were distinguished by prior brentuximab vedotin exposure. The trial cohort was composed of 56 patients with relapsed/refractory classical Hodgkin lymphoma, for whom complete response, partial response or progressive disease was recorded as best overall response. Trial patients were treated with single-agent nivolumab in the multi-cohort phase II CheckMate 205 trial. Best overall response was determined by an independent review committee according to the 2007 International Working Group response criteria. Trial PBMCs were collected just before the start of nivolumab (C1D1) and during therapy at cycle 2 day 1 and cycle 4 day 1. After peripheral blood was drawn into 8 mL Vacutainer Cell Preparation Tubes, PBMCs were isolated by centrifugation and then cryopreserved.

CDR1 and CDR2, looked up from the germline V gene, are SNHLY and FYNNEI. Spanning cysteine to phenylalanine, the CDR3 consists of 14 amino acids. Of all the DNA, just the CDR3 is kept, 42 bases in frame from base 1. The germline V end is reduced by 4 bases and the J end by 2 bases; junction bases left unmatched: 3. The sample consisted of peripheral blood mononuclear cells (PBMCs), taken before the second cycle of nivolumab. The clonotype was recovered from a human donor with classical Hodgkin lymphoma. The chain was built from TRBV2 and TRBJ2-3; the central 7 bases match TRBD1. The CDR3 region reads CASSGDSYTDTQYF. The sequenced DNA: TGTGCCAGCAGTGGGGACAGCTACACAGATACGCAGTATTTT.